These T cell receptor beta chains were read from a single sample in a study of blood T cell repertoires in COVID-19. Sequencing used immunoSEQ multiplex PCR; TCRdb keeps in-frame clones, though not all of them. The table records more than 85,000 clones, roughly 85% of them present only once. The specimen sequenced was peripheral blood. The origin of the receptors is a woman aged 60-75 years with acute or convalescent COVID-19. CDR3s include the opening cysteine and the closing phenylalanine or tryptophan. A D gene is named only where the DNA matches it firmly. Only some rows state a clone size, as once, few, many or a class for expanded clones.

- TRBJ2-5 TRBV28 15 - CASSSLAESRETQYF TGTGCCAGCAGTTCCCTGGCGGAGTCCCGTGAGACCCAGTACTTC
- TRBJ1-2 TRBV27 15 - CASSLSLRDNYGYTF TGTGCCAGCAGTTTAAGTTTGAGGGATAACTATGGCTACACCTTC
- TRBJ1-4 TRBV7-9 15 few CASSSYRTGYEKLFF TGTGCCAGCAGCTCCTACAGAACGGGGTATGAAAAACTGTTTTTT
TRBD2 TRBJ2-2 TRBV10-1 15 - CASSDEREWTGELFF TGCGCCAGCAGTGATGAGCGGGAATGGACCGGGGAGCTGTTTTTT
- TRBJ2-1 TRBV29-1 12 - CSVEDLGDEQFF TGCAGCGTTGAAGATCTAGGGGATGAGCAGTTCTTC
TRBD1 TRBJ1-1 TRBV5-4 17 - CASSRGRTGGEGTEAFF TGTGCCAGCAGCCGTGGACGTACAGGGGGCGAGGGAACTGAAGCTTTCTTT
TRBD2 TRBJ2-1 TRBV9 19 - CASSGQLRGTSGRAYEQFF TGTGCCAGCAGCGGCCAACTACGGGGGACTAGCGGGAGGGCTTATGAGCAGTTCTTC
- TRBJ1-1 TRBV18 11 few CATSSQGPAFF TGTGCCACTTCCAGTCAGGGTCCGGCTTTCTTT
- TRBJ2-7 TRBV6-6 14 - CASSYPPRSYEQYF TGTGCCAGCAGCTACCCGCCGCGTTCCTACGAGCAGTACTTC
- TRBJ1-4 TRBV25-1 16 - CASSRGTGMRNEKLFF TGTGCCAGCAGCCGAGGAACAGGGATGAGAAATGAAAAACTGTTTTTT
- TRBJ2-1 TRBV18 11 - CASSPVAEQFF TGTGCCAGCTCACCAGTGGCTGAGCAGTTCTTC
TRBD1 TRBJ1-1 TRBV5-1 17 once CASSLLPGQGGDTEAFF TGCGCCAGCAGCTTGCTACCGGGACAGGGGGGCGACACTGAAGCTTTCTTT
- TRBJ1-3 TRBV18 15 - CASSLSQGYGNTIYF TGTGCCAGCTCACTCTCACAGGGTTATGGAAACACCATATATTTT
TRBD1 TRBJ1-2 TRBV15 17 - CATSPPGTGGGSDGYTF TGTGCCACCAGCCCACCCGGGACAGGGGGCGGATCCGATGGCTACACCTTC
- TRBJ1-5 TRBV6-5 13 - CASREEDNQPQHF TGTGCCAGCAGAGAGGAGGACAATCAGCCCCAGCATTTT
- TRBJ1-2 TRBV5-4 14 - CASSPRGQNYGYTF TGTGCCAGCAGCCCCCGAGGACAGAACTATGGCTACACCTTC
- TRBJ2-1 TRBV7-2 12 - CASSILLHEQFF TGTGCCAGCAGCATCTTACTACATGAGCAGTTCTTC
- TRBJ1-2 TRBV28 14 few CASSLGQRLGGYTF TGTGCCAGCAGTTTGGGGCAGAGGCTGGGTGGCTACACCTTC
TRBD1 TRBJ2-1 TRBV24-1 16 - CATSEKGQETYNEQFF TGTGCCACCAGTGAAAAAGGACAGGAAACCTACAATGAGCAGTTCTTC
- TRBJ1-1 TRBV18 15 once CATSAGNIRNTEAFF TGTGCCACCTCTGCGGGGAATATCCGAAACACTGAAGCTTTCTTT
- TRBJ1-3 TRBV5-1 15 few CASSKTRGKGFTIYF TGCGCCAGCAGCAAGACGAGGGGGAAAGGATTCACCATATATTTT
- TRBJ2-5 TRBV3-1/TRBV3-2 16 - CASSQGRRTLGGTQYF TGTGCCAGCAGCCAAGGGAGACGCACATTAGGCGGGACCCAGTACTTC
TRBD2 TRBJ2-5 TRBV30 14 - CAWIPSGGQETQYF TGTGCCTGGATCCCTAGCGGGGGACAAGAGACCCAGTACTTC
- TRBJ1-4 TRBV6-5 14 - CASSSPREGEKLFF TGTGCCAGCAGTTCCCCCCGGGAGGGTGAAAAACTGTTTTTT
TRBD1 TRBJ1-2 TRBV5-6 14 few CASSSYGQVDGYTF TGTGCCAGCAGCTCCTATGGACAGGTCGATGGCTACACCTTC
- TRBJ1-4 TRBV4-3 15 - CASSRLTGENEKLFF TGCGCCAGCAGCCGTTTGACAGGAGAAAATGAAAAACTGTTTTTT
TRBD1 TRBJ2-7 TRBV7-9 14 few CASSLLGQVSEQYF TGTGCCAGCAGCTTACTCGGACAGGTCAGCGAGCAGTACTTC
- TRBJ1-4 TRBV5-4 12 - CASSLSNEKLFF TGTGCCAGCAGCTTGTCAAATGAAAAACTGTTTTTT
- TRBJ1-4 TRBV10-3 14 - CATSDERTNEKLFF TGTGCCACCAGTGACGAGAGAACTAATGAAAAACTGTTTTTT
- TRBJ1-2 TRBV15 15 - CATSRGITDPDGYTF TGTGCCACCAGCAGAGGGATAACAGACCCTGATGGCTACACCTTC
TRBD1 TRBJ2-1 TRBV27 15 - CASSFQGQGAGEQFF TGTGCCAGCAGTTTTCAGGGACAGGGGGCTGGGGAGCAGTTCTTC
- TRBJ1-2 TRBV5-4 14 - CASSLVERGYGYTF TGTGCCAGCAGCTTGGTTGAGCGGGGGTATGGCTACACCTTC
TRBD1 TRBJ1-2 TRBV18 15 few CASSPQTGGLYGYTF TGTGCCAGCTCACCACAGACAGGGGGGCTCTATGGCTACACCTTC
- TRBJ1-2 TRBV7-9 15 - CASSPSFGRGGGYTF TGTGCCAGCAGCCCCTCCTTTGGCAGGGGTGGTGGCTACACCTTC
- TRBJ1-2 TRBV7-8 15 many CASSLALGQNYGYTF TGTGCCAGCAGCTTAGCGCTAGGACAGAACTATGGCTACACCTTC
- TRBJ2-7 TRBV30 12 - CAWSKVRGLRYF TGTGCCTGGAGTAAGGTAAGGGGACTTCGATACTTC
- TRBJ1-2 TRBV18 14 - CASSAGRGNYGYTF TGTGCCAGCTCGGCAGGCAGGGGCAACTATGGCTACACCTTC
- TRBJ1-1 TRBV18 13 - CASTREQNTEAFF TGTGCCAGCACGAGAGAGCAGAACACTGAAGCTTTCTTT
TRBD1 TRBJ2-1 TRBV6-5 15 - CASSPRQGASNEQFF TGTGCCAGCAGTCCCCGACAGGGGGCGTCGAATGAGCAGTTCTTC
- TRBJ1-4 TRBV29-1 13 - CSVEEQNNEKLFF TGCAGCGTTGAGGAGCAGAATAATGAAAAACTGTTTTTT
- TRBJ2-1 TRBV30 16 - CAWSAITGMGQNEQFF TGTGCCTGGAGTGCGATAACAGGGATGGGGCAGAATGAGCAGTTCTTC
- TRBJ2-2 TRBV20-1 14 - CSASQAGLAGELFF TGCAGTGCTAGTCAGGCGGGTCTGGCCGGGGAGCTGTTTTTT
TRBD2 TRBJ2-3 TRBV19 18 - CASSTGGRREGRTDTQYF TGTGCCAGTAGTACGGGGGGTCGGCGGGAGGGCCGCACAGATACGCAGTATTTT
- TRBJ2-5 TRBV5-1 14 once CASSPSGNQETQYF TGCGCCAGCAGCCCCTCGGGGAACCAAGAGACCCAGTACTTC
- TRBJ2-1 TRBV18 14 - CASSPPSIPNEQFF TGTGCCAGCTCACCACCGTCCATCCCCAATGAGCAGTTCTTC
- TRBJ2-6 TRBV11-2 18 - CASSRSIAPTSGANVLTF TGTGCCAGCAGCCGGTCAATAGCCCCGACCTCTGGGGCCAACGTCCTGACTTTC
- TRBJ1-1 TRBV5-1 15 - CASSLRGSVSTEAFF TGCGCCAGCAGCTTAAGGGGATCGGTGAGCACTGAAGCTTTCTTT
- TRBJ2-6 TRBV15 15 - CATSEWGSGANVLTF TGTGCCACCAGCGAGTGGGGCAGTGGGGCCAACGTCCTGACTTTC
- TRBJ1-3 TRBV18 13 - CASAQGLGNTIYF TGTGCCAGCGCGCAGGGGCTTGGAAACACCATATATTTT
- TRBJ1-2 TRBV24-1 13 - CATSRSGWDGYTF TGTGCCACCAGCCGTTCGGGGTGGGATGGCTACACCTTC
- TRBJ1-3 TRBV30 12 once CAWSAWGDTIYF TGTGCCTGGAGTGCGTGGGGGGACACCATATATTTT
- TRBJ1-5 TRBV29-1 13 - CSAVFGGGQPQHF TGCAGCGCCGTATTCGGGGGTGGCCAGCCCCAGCATTTT
- TRBJ1-3 TRBV5-8 17 - CARLRTDSLNSGNTIYF TGTGCCAGACTAAGGACGGACTCGCTAAACTCTGGAAACACCATATATTTT
TRBD1 TRBJ2-7 TRBV9 15 - CASSSGTGQVSEQYF TGTGCCAGCAGTTCCGGGACAGGGCAGGTGTCCGAGCAGTACTTC
TRBD2 TRBJ2-1 TRBV5-1 14 - CASSLSGRAIEQFF TGCGCCAGCAGCTTGAGTGGGAGGGCAATCGAGCAGTTCTTC
- TRBJ1-1 TRBV19 14 - CASSIHGKGAEAFF TGTGCCAGTAGTATCCACGGCAAGGGGGCTGAAGCTTTCTTT
- TRBJ1-3 TRBV5-1 14 - CASSLDTTGNTIYF TGCGCCAGCAGCCTCGACACGACTGGAAACACCATATATTTT
- TRBJ2-7 TRBV20-1 11 - CSASGLREQYF TGCAGTGCTAGCGGTTTGAGGGAGCAGTACTTC
- TRBJ1-3 TRBV6-5 15 - CASRATASSGNTIYF TGTGCCAGCAGAGCGACGGCTAGCTCTGGAAACACCATATATTTT
- TRBJ2-3 TRBV18 17 once CASSPSRVGVGTDTQYF TGTGCCAGCTCACCATCCCGGGTAGGGGTCGGCACAGATACGCAGTATTTT